This T cell receptor beta chain appears in the sequencing data of a study of T-cell memory formation after mild COVID-19. Looked up from germline, CDR1 is MNHNY and CDR2 is SVGAGI (reference sequence). V was shortened by 7 bases and J by 5 bases, with 9 bases between the two germline ends. This CDR3 is built from 12 residues. This clonotype has only a few counts. TCRdb recomputed calls from the 5' RACE reads with MiXCR, one row per CDR3 protein. The table has a few hundred thousand distinct CDR3 sequences, roughly 27% seen once. J is TRBJ2-1 and V is TRBV6-6; D is ambiguous. Sequenced: PBMCs or a T cell subset sorted from them (not recorded which). This receptor was identified in an adult woman who had mild COVID-19 (a few samples of this study predate the infection). Cell type and time point are not known. Written as DNA, the CDR3 is TGTGCCAGCACCGATAGGAACAATGAGCAGTTCTTC. Its protein is CASTDRNNEQFF.